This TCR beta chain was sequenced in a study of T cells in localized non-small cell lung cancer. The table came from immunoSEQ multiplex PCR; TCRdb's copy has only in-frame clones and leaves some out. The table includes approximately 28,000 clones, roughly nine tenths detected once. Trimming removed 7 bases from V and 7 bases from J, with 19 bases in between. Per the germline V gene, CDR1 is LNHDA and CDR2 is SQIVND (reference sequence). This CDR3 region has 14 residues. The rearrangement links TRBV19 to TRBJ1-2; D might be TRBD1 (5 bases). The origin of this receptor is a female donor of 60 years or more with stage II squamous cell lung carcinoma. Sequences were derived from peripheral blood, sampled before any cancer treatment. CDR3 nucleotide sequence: TGTGCCAGTACTCCAAGGAGGCAGGGAGTTGGCTACACCTTC. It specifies CASTPRRQGVGYTF.